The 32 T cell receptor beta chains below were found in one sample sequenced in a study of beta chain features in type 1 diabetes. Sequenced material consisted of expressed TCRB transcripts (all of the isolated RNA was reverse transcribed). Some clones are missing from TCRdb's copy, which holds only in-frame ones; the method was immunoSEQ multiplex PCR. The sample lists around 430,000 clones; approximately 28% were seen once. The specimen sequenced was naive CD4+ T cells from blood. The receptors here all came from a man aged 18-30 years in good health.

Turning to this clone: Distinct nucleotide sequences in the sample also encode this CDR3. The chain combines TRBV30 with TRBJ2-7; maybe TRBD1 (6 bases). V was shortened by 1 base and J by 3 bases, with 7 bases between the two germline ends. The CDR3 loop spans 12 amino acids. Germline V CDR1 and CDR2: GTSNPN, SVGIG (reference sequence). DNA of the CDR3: TGTGCCTGGAGTGCACAGGGCTACGAGCAGTACTTC. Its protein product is CAWSAQGYEQYF.

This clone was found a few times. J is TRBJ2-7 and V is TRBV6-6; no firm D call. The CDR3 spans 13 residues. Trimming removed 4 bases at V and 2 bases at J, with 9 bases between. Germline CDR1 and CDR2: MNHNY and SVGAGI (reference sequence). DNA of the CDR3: TGTGCCAGCAGTTCGACCCTCGCCTACGAGCAGTACTTC. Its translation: CASSSTLAYEQYF.

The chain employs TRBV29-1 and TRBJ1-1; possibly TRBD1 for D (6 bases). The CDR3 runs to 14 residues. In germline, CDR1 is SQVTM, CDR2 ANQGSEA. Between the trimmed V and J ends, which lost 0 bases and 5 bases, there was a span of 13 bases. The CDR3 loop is CSVEEARGGTEAFF. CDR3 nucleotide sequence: TGCAGCGTTGAAGAGGCCAGGGGTGGGACTGAAGCTTTCTTT.

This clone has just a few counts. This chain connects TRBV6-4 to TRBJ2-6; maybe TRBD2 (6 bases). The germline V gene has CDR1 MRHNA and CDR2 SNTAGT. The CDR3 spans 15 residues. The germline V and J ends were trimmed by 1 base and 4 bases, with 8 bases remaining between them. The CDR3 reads CASSDWRVGANVLTF. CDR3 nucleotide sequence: TGTGCCAGCAGTGACTGGAGGGTCGGGGCCAACGTCCTGACTTTC.

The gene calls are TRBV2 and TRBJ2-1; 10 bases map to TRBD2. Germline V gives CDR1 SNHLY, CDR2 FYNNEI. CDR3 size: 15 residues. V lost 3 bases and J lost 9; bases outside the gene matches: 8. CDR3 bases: TGTGCCAGCAGTGAGTCAGCGGGAGGGTTAATTGAGCAGTTCTTC. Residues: CASSESAGGLIEQFF.

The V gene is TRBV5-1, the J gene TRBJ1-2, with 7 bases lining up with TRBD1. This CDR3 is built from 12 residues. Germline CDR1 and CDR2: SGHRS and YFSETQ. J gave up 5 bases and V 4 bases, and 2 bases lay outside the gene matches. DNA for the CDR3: TGCGCCAGCAGCACAGGGGATTATGGCTACACCTTC. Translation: CASSTGDYGYTF.

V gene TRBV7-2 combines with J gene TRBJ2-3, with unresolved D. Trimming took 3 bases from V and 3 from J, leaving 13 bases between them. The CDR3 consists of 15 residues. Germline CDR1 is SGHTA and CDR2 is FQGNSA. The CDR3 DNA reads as TGTGCCAGCAGCTTGGGCCTGCCGGAGACAGATACGCAGTATTTT. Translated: CASSLGLPETDTQYF.

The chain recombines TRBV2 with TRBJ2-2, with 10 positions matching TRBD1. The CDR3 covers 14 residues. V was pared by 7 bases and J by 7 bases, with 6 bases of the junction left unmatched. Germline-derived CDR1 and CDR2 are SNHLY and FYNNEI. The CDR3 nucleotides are TGTGCCAGCACCGAGGACAGGGGGAGCGGGGAGCTGTTTTTT. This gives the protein CASTEDRGSGELFF.

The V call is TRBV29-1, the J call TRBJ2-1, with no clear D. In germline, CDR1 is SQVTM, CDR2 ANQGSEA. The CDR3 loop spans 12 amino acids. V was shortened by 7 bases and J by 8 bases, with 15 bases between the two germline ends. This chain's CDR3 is CSAETSGHEQFF. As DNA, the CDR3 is TGCAGCGCCGAGACCAGTGGCCATGAGCAGTTCTTC.

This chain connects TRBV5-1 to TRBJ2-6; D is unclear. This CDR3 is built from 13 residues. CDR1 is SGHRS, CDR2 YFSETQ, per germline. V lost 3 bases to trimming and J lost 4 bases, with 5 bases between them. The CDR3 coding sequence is TGCGCCAGCAGCTCTGGAGGGGCCAACGTCCTGACTTTC. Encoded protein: CASSSGGANVLTF.

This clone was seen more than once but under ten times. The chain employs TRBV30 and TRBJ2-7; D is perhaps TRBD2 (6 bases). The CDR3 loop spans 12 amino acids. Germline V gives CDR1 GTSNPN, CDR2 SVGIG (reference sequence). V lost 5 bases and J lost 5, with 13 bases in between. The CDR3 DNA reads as TGTGCCTGGGGACTAATATATAACGAGCAGTACTTC. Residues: CAWGLIYNEQYF.

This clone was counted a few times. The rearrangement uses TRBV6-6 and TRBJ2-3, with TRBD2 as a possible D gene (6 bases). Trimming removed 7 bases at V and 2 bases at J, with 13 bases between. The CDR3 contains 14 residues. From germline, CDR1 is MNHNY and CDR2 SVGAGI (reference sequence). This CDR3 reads CASTPWRATDTQYF. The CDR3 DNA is TGTGCCAGCACCCCCTGGAGGGCCACAGATACGCAGTATTTT.

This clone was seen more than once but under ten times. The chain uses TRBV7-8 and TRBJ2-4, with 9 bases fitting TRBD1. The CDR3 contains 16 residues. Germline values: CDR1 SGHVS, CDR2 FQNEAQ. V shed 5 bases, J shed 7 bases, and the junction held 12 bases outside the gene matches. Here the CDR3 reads CASSHPEDRGRNIQYF. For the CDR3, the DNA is TGTGCCAGCAGCCATCCCGAGGACAGGGGAAGGAACATTCAGTACTTC.

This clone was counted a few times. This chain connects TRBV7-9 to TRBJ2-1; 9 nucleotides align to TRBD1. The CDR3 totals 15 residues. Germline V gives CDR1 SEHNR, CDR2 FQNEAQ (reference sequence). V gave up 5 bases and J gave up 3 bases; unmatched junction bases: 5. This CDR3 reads CASSPDRGFYNEQFF. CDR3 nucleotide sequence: TGTGCCAGCAGCCCGGACAGGGGCTTCTACAATGAGCAGTTCTTC.

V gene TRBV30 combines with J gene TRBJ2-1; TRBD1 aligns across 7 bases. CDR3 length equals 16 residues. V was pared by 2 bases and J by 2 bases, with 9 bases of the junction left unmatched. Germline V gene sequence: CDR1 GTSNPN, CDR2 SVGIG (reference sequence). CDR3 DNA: TGTGCCTGGAGTCTATTAGACAGGGAAGCCTACAATGAGCAGTTCTTC. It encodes CAWSLLDREAYNEQFF.

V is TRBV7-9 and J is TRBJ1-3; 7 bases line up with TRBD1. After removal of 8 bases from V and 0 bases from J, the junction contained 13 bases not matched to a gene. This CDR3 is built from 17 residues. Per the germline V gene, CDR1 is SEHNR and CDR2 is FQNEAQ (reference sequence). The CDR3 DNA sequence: TGTGCCAGCCCCATCGACAGGGAACGTCCCTCTGGAAACACCATATATTTT. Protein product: CASPIDRERPSGNTIYF.

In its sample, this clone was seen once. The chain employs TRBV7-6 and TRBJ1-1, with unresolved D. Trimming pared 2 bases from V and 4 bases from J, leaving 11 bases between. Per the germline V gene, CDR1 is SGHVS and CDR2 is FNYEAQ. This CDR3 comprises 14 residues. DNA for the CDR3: TGTGCCAGCAGCTTACCGGGTTCGGGCACTGAAGCTTTCTTT. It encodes CASSLPGSGTEAFF.

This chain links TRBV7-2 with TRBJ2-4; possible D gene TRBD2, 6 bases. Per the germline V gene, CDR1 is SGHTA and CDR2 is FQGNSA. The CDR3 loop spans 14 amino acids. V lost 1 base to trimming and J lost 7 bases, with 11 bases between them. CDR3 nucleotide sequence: TGTGCCAGCAGCTTAGTGGAGGGTGGGAACATTCAGTACTTC. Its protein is CASSLVEGGNIQYF.

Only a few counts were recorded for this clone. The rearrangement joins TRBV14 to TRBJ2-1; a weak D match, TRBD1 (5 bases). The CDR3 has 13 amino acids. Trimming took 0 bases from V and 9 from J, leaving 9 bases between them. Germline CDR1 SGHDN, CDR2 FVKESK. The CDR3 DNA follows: TGTGCCAGCAGCCAAGATCTTCAGGGTGAGCAGTTCTTC. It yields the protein CASSQDLQGEQFF.

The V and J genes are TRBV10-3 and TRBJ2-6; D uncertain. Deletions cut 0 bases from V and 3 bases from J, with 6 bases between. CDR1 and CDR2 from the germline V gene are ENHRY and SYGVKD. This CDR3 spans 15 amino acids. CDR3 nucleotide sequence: TGTGCCATCAGTGAGTCCCAAAGTGGGGCCAACGTCCTGACTTTC. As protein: CAISESQSGANVLTF.

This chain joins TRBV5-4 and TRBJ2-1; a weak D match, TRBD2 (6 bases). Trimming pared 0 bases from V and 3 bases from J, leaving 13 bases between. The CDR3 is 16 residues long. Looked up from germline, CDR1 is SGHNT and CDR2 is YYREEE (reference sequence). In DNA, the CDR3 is TGTGCCAGCAGCTTGGGTGGCGGGAAGCTCTACAATGAGCAGTTCTTC. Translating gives CASSLGGGKLYNEQFF.

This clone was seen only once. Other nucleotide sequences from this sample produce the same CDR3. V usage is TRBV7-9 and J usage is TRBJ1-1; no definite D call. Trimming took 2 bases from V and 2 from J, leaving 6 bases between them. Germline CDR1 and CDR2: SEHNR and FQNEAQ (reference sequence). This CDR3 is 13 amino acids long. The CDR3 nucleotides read TGTGCCAGCAGCTTATCCGGAAACACTGAAGCTTTCTTT. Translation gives CASSLSGNTEAFF.

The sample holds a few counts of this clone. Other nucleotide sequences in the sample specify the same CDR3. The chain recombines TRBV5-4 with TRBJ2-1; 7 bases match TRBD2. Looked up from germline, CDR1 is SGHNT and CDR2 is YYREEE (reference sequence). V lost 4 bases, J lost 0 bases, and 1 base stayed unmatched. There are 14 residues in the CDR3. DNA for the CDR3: TGTGCCAGCAGCGGCGGGAGCTCCTACAATGAGCAGTTCTTC. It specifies CASSGGSSYNEQFF.

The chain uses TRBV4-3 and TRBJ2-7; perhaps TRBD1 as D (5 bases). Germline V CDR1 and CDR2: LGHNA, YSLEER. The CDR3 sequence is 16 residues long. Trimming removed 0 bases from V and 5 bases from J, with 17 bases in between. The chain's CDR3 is CASSQEGAGITHEQYF. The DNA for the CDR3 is TGCGCCAGCAGCCAAGAAGGGGCAGGGATTACCCACGAGCAGTACTTC.

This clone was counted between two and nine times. The CDR3 sequence: CASSLATGGGYTF. The CDR3 bases are TGTGCCAGCAGCTTAGCGACGGGGGGTGGCTACACCTTC. The chain joins TRBV7-9 to TRBJ1-2; tentatively, D is TRBD1 (5 bases). Trimming removed 0 bases from V and 7 bases from J, with 9 bases in between. This CDR3 comprises 13 residues. Germline V gene data show CDR1 as SEHNR and CDR2 as FQNEAQ (reference sequence).

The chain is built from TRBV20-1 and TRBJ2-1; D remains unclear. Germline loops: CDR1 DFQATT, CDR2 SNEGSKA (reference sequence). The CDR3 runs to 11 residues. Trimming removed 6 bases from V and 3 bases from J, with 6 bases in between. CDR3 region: CSAPFYNEQFF. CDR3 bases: TGCAGTGCCCCCTTCTACAATGAGCAGTTCTTC.

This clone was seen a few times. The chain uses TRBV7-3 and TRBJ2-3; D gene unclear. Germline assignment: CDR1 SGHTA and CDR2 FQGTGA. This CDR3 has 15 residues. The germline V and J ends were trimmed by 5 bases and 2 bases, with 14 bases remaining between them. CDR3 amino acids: CASSLSAWDTDTQYF. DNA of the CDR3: TGTGCCAGCAGCCTAAGCGCCTGGGACACAGATACGCAGTATTTT.

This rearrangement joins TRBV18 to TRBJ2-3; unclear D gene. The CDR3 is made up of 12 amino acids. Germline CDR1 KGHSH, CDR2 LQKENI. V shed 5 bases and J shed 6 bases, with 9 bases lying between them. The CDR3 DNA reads TGTGCCAGCTCAGCCCGGGCTGATACGCAGTATTTT. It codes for CASSARADTQYF.

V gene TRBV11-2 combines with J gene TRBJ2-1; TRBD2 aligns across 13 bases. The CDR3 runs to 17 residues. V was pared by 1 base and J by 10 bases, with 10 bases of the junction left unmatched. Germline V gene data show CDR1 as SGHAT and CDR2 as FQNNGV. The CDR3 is CASSLVPPGLAGDEQFF. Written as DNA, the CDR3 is TGTGCCAGCAGCTTAGTACCCCCCGGACTAGCGGGAGACGAGCAGTTCTTC.

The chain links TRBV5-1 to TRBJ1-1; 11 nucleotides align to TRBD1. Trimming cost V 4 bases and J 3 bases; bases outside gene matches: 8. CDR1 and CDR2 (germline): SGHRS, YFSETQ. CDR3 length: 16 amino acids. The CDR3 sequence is CASSNPGTGGYTEAFF. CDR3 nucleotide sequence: TGCGCCAGCAGCAACCCCGGGACAGGGGGTTACACTGAAGCTTTCTTT.

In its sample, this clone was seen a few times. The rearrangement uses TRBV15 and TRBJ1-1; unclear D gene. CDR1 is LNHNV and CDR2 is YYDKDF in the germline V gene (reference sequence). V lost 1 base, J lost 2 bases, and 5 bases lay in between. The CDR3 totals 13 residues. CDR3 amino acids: CATSRAGNTEAFF. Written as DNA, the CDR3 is TGTGCCACCAGCAGAGCGGGAAACACTGAAGCTTTCTTT.

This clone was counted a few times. As DNA, the CDR3 is TGTGCCAGCAGCCCCGGGGGTAGCAGCTACGAGCAGTACTTC. Protein: CASSPGGSSYEQYF. The rearrangement links TRBV5-4 to TRBJ2-7; tentatively, D is TRBD2 (6 bases). The V gene's germline CDR1 is SGHNT and CDR2 YYREEE (reference sequence). The CDR3 sequence is 14 residues long. Trimming took off 4 bases at V and 3 bases at J, with 14 bases between the two ends.